This T cell receptor (beta chain) was recovered during a study of blood T cell repertoires in COVID-19. The V gene's germline CDR1 is MNHEY and CDR2 SVGAGI. CDR3 length equals 14 residues. Trimming cost V 6 bases and J 1 base, with 12 bases left between them. Cohort placement rested on clinical history that participants reported themselves. Method: immunoSEQ multiplex PCR; TCRdb's copy keeps in-frame clones and lacks some. The table lists 200,000 or so clones, 80% to 90% of them singletons. This TCR came from a woman in her thirties or forties with acute COVID-19. The material sequenced was PBMCs or T cells enriched from blood (not recorded which). The rearrangement uses TRBV6-5 and TRBJ2-5; D unclear. The CDR3 nucleotides read TGTGCCAGCAGCCGACCAGGATTCCAAGAGACCCAGTACTTC. As protein: CASSRPGFQETQYF.